Listed below are T cell receptor beta chains from one sample, sequenced in a study of blood T cells in healthy people across ages. In TCRdb, the 5' RACE reads were re-called with MiXCR into one record per CDR3 protein. The table has about 970,000 distinct CDR3 sequences, about 51% seen once. Sequenced input: blood. The receptor source for this set is a woman in her fifties or sixties in good health. Each CDR3 is given with its conserved first and last residue. Fields, in order: J gene, clone size, V gene, CDR3 protein. Clone size is shown for a subset of rows, as once, few, many or a class of expanded clone.

J: TRBJ2-5
size: NA
V: TRBV11-2
CDR3: CASSLDRETSGRAGETQYF

J: TRBJ1-1
size: NA
V: TRBV3-1
CDR3: CASSPIGVSEAFF

J: TRBJ2-7
size: NA
V: TRBV20-1
CDR3: CSASDGRARYEQYF

J: TRBJ2-5
size: NA
V: TRBV28
CDR3: CASTFPRTGHQYF

J: TRBJ2-1
size: NA
V: TRBV3-1
CDR3: CASTVLAGEQFF

J: TRBJ1-1
size: NA
V: TRBV18
CDR3: CASSTTGWDEAFF

J: TRBJ1-6
size: NA
V: TRBV2
CDR3: CASRELWTSMLSPLHF

J: TRBJ1-5
size: few
V: TRBV7-8
CDR3: CASSTRQGDQPQHF

J: NA
size: NA
V: TRBV6-5
CDR3: CASSYSWKPDYEQYF

J: TRBJ2-7
size: NA
V: TRBV3-1
CDR3: CASSQRNALYEQYF

J: TRBJ2-3
size: few
V: TRBV21-1
CDR3: CASSTTSGRADTQYF

J: TRBJ2-7
size: NA
V: TRBV11-2
CDR3: CASSYTDRNYEQYF

J: TRBJ2-3
size: NA
V: TRBV11-1
CDR3: CASSWTRTNTQYF

J: TRBJ2-1
size: NA
V: TRBV5-1
CDR3: CASSPGQVGTEQFF

J: TRBJ2-5
size: few
V: TRBV29-1
CDR3: CSVEGQQETQYF

J: TRBJ2-1
size: few
V: TRBV5-1
CDR3: CASSLPAYNEQFF

J: TRBJ2-7
size: NA
V: TRBV28
CDR3: CTSRGQTVGEQYF

J: TRBJ1-4
size: NA
V: TRBV28
CDR3: CASSRGGTEKLFF

J: TRBJ1-5
size: NA
V: TRBV4-2
CDR3: CASSPQTTGANQPQHF

J: NA
size: NA
V: TRBV20-1
CDR3: CSARDLGNEQYF

J: TRBJ2-3
size: NA
V: TRBV19
CDR3: CASSTTPGPDTQYF

J: TRBJ1-2
size: NA
V: TRBV3-1
CDR3: CASSQDYYYGYTF

J: TRBJ2-5
size: few
V: TRBV4-1
CDR3: CASSQPPERSETQYF

J: TRBJ1-2
size: NA
V: TRBV5-1
CDR3: CASSVGTDNYGYTF

J: TRBJ2-5
size: few
V: TRBV12-3/TRBV12-4
CDR3: CASSPLGRNQETQYF

J: TRBJ2-3
size: few
V: TRBV20-1
CDR3: CSASGQLYTQYF

J: TRBJ2-1
size: NA
V: TRBV20-1
CDR3: CSARVVTGTDYNEQFF

J: TRBJ1-2
size: NA
V: TRBV4-1
CDR3: CASSQDTSVGGRSYGYTF

J: TRBJ1-1
size: NA
V: TRBV7-9
CDR3: CASGRSNTEAFF

J: NA
size: NA
V: TRBV6-6
CDR3: CASSGVSNEQYF

J: TRBJ1-2
size: NA
V: TRBV6-5
CDR3: CASSPRQGPPYGYTF

J: TRBJ2-2
size: NA
V: TRBV10-1
CDR3: CASSENPYNTGELFF

J: TRBJ2-7
size: many
V: TRBV3-1
CDR3: CASSLLGAQWEQYF

J: TRBJ2-7
size: NA
V: TRBV18
CDR3: CASSPETSGYEQYF

J: TRBJ2-5
size: NA
V: TRBV2
CDR3: CASWDRMKQETQYF

J: TRBJ1-5
size: few
V: TRBV29-1
CDR3: CSVVILAGQPQHF